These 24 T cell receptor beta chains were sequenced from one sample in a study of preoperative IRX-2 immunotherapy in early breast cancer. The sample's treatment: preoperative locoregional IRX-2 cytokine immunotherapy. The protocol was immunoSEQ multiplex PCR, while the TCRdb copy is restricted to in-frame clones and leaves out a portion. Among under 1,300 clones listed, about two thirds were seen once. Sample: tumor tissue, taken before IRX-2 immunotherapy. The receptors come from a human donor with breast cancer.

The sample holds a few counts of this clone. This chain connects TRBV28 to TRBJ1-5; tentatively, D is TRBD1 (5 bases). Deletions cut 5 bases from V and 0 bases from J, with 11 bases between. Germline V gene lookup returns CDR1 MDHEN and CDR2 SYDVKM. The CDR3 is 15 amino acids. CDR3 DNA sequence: TGTGCCAGCAGTCCTCTGAGGGGTAGCAATCAGCCCCAGCATTTT. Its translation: CASSPLRGSNQPQHF.

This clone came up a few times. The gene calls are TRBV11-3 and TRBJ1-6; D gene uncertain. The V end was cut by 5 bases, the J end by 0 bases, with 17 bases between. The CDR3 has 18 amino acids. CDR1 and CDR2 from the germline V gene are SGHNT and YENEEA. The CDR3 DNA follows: TGTGCCAGCAGCAACTCCCTCGACCAGAGCTCCTATAATTCACCCCTCCACTTT. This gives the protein CASSNSLDQSSYNSPLHF.

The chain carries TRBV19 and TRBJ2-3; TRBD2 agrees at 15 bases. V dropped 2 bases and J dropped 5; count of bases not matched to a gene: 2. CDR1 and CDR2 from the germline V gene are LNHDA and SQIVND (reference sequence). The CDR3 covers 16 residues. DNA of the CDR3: TGTGCCAGTAGTATATTGGGACTAGCGGGGGGAGATACGCAGTATTTT. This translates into CASSILGLAGGDTQYF.

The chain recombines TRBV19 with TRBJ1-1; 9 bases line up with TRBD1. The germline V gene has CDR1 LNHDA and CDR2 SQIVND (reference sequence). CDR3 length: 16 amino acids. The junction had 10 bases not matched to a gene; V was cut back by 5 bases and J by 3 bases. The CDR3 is CASSPGTGKLDTEAFF. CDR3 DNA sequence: TGTGCCAGTAGTCCCGGGACAGGGAAATTGGACACTGAAGCTTTCTTT.

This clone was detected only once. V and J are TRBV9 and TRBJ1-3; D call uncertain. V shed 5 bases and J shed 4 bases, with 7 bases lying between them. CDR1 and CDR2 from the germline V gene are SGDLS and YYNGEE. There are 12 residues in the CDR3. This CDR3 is CASSVDGNTIYF. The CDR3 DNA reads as TGTGCCAGCAGTGTGGACGGAAACACCATATATTTT.

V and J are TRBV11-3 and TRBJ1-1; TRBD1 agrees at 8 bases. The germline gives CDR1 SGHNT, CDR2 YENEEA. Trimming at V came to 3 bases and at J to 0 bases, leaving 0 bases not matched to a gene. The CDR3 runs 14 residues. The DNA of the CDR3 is TGTGCCAGCAGCTTGGGACAGGTGAACACTGAAGCTTTCTTT. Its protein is CASSLGQVNTEAFF.

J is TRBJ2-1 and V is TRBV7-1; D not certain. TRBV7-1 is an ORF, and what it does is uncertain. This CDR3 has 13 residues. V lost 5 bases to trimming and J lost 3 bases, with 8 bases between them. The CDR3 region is CASSPYIYNEQFF. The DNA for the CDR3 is TGTGCCAGCAGCCCCTACATCTACAATGAGCAGTTCTTC.

This CDR3 reads CASSQPSNGLLGGRNEKLFF. The CDR3 DNA sequence: TGCGCCAGCAGTCAACCGTCCAATGGCCTCTTGGGAGGCCGCAATGAAAAACTGTTTTTT. The chain combines TRBV23-1 with TRBJ1-4; D gene uncertain. TRBV23-1 is designated an ORF whose function remains uncertain. The CDR3 length is 20 residues. Trimming took off 2 bases at V and 5 bases at J, with 27 bases between the two ends.

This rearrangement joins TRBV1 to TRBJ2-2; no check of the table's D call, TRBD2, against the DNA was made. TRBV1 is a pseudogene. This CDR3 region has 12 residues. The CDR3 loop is CTSLPTTGELFF. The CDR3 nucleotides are TGCACCAGCCTCCCAACTACCGGGGAGCTGTTTTTT.

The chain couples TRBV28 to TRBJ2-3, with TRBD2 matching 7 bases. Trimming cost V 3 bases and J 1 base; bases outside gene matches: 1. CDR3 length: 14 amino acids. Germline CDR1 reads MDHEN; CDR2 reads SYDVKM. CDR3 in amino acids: CASSFLAGTDTQYF. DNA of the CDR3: TGTGCCAGCAGTTTTCTAGCGGGCACAGATACGCAGTATTTT.

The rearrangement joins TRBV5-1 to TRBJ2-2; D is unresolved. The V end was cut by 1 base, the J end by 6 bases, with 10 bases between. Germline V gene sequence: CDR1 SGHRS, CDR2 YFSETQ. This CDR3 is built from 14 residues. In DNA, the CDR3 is TGCGCCAGCAGCTTGTCAGGTTACCCCGGGGAGCTGTTTTTT. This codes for CASSLSGYPGELFF.

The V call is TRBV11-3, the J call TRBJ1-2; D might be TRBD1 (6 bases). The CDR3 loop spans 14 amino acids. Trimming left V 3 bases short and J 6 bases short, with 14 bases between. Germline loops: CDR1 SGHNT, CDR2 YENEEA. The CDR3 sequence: CASSFTGTEDGYTF. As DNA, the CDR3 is TGTGCCAGCAGCTTTACAGGGACGGAGGATGGCTACACCTTC.

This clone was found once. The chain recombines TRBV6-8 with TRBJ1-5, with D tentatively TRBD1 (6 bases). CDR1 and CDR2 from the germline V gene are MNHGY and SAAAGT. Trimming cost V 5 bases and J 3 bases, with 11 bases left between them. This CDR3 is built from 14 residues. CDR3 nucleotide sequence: TGTGCCAGCAGTATAGGGGGGAACAATCAGCCCCAGCATTTT. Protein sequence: CASSIGGNNQPQHF.

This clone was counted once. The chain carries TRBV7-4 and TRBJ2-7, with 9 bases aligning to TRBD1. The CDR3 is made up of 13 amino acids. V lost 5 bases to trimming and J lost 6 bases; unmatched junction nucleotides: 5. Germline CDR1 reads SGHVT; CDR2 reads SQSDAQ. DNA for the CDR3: TGTGCCAGCAGCCCGGACAGGGGAGGCGAGCAGTACTTC. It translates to CASSPDRGGEQYF.

CDR3 sequence reads: CASSIGGRPNEQYF. In nucleotides, the CDR3 is TGTGCCAGTAGTATAGGTGGGAGGCCTAACGAGCAGTACTTC. J is TRBJ2-7 and V is TRBV19; possibly TRBD2 for D (6 bases). Germline loops: CDR1 LNHDA, CDR2 SQIVND (reference sequence). The CDR3 length is 14 residues. V lost 1 base to trimming and J lost 5 bases, with 12 bases between them.

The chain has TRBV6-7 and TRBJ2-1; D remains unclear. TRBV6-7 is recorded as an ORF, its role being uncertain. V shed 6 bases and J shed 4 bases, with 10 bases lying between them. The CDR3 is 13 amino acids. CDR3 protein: CASRTLGYNEQFF. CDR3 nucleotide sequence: TGTGCCAGCAGAACCCTAGGGTACAATGAGCAGTTCTTC.

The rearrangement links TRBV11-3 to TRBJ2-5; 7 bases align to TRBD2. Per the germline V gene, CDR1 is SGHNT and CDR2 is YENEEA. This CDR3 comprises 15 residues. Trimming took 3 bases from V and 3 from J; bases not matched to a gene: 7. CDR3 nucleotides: TGTGCCAGCAGCTTTGAGGGAGGGCTCGAAGAGACCCAGTACTTC. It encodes CASSFEGGLEETQYF.

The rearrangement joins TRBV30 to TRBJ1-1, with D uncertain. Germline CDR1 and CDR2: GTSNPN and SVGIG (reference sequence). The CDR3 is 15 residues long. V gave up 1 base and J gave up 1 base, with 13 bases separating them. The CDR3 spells CAWSAIRDSNTEAFF. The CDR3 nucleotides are TGTGCCTGGAGTGCCATACGTGACTCGAACACTGAAGCTTTCTTT.

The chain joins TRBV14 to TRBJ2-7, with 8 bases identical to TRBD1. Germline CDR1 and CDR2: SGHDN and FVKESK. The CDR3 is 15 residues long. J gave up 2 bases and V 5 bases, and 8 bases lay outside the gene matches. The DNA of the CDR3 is TGTGCCAGCAGCGATCCCGGGACAGGTACCTACGAGCAGTACTTC. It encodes CASSDPGTGTYEQYF.

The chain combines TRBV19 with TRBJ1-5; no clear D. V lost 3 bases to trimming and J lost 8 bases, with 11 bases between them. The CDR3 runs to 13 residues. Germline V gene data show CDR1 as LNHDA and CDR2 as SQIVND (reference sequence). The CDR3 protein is CASSMSDVKPQHF. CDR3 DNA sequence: TGTGCCAGTAGTATGTCTGACGTGAAGCCCCAGCATTTT. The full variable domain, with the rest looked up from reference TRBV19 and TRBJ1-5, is DGGITQSPKYLFRKEGQNVTLSCEQNLNHDAMYWYRQDPGQGLRLIYYSQIVNDFQKGDIAEGYSVSREKKESFPLTVTSAQKNPTAFYLCASSMSDVKPQHFGDGTRLSIL.

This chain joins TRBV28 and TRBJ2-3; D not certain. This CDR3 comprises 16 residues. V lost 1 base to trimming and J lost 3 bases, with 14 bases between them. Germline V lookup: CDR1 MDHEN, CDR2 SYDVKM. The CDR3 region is CASSLFPQLRTDTQYF. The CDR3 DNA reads TGTGCCAGCAGTTTATTCCCGCAGCTAAGAACAGATACGCAGTATTTT.

CDR3 in DNA: TGTGCCAGTAGTATCAAAGCGATCGCCGGGGAGCTGTTTTTT. Protein product: CASSIKAIAGELFF. The genes are TRBV19 and TRBJ2-2; D is uncertain. CDR1 and CDR2 (germline): LNHDA, SQIVND (reference sequence). CDR3 length: 14 amino acids. V was shortened by 3 bases and J by 6 bases, with 11 bases between the two germline ends.

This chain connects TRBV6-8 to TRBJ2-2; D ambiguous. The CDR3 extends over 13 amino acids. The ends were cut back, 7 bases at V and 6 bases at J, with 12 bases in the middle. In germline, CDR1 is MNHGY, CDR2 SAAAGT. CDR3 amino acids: CASIMTGPGELFF. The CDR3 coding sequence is TGTGCCAGCATCATGACGGGCCCCGGGGAGCTGTTTTTT.

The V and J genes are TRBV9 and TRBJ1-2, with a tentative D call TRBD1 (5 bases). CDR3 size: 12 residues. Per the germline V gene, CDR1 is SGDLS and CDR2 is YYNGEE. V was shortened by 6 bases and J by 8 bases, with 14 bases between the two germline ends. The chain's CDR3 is CASTRDVEGYTF. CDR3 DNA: TGTGCCAGCACCCGGGACGTCGAAGGCTACACCTTC. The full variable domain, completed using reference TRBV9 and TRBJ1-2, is DSGVTQTPKHLITATGQRVTLRCSPRSGDLSVYWYQQSLDQGLQFLIQYYNGEERAKGNILERFSAQQFPDLHSELNLSSLELGDSALYFCASTRDVEGYTFGSGTRLTVV.